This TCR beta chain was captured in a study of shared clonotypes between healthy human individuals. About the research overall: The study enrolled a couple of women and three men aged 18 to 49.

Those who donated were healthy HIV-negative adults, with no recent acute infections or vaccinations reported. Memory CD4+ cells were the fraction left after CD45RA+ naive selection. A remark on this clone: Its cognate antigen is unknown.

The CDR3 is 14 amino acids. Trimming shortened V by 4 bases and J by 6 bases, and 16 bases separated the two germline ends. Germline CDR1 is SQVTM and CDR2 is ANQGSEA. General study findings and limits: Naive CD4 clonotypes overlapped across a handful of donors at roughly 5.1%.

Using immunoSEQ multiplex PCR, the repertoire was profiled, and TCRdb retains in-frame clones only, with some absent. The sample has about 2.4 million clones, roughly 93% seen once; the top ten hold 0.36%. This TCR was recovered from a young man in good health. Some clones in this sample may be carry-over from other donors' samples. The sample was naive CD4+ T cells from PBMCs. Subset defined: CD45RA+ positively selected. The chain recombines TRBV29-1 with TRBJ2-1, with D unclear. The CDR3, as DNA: TGCAGCGTTGCCCCCCAAGGGCCCCTCAATGAGCAGTTCTTC. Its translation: CSVAPQGPLNEQFF.